The rows below give T cell receptor beta chains drawn from one sample of a study of human versus mouse CDR3 diversity and MHC coevolution. Sequencing was performed with immunoSEQ multiplex PCR; in TCRdb, only in-frame clones are kept and a portion is missing. Seen here are more than 60,000 clones, just under 95% observed once, and the top ten hold roughly 0.15%. Sequencing was performed on naive CD4+ T cells from blood. Receptors were obtained from a person aged 30 to 69 in good health. Each CDR3 is given with its conserved first and last residue. The D gene is left open where the match is weak. Size tells how often a clone was seen (once, few, many) or the class of an expanded clone, and some rows leave it out.

CDR3nt	CDR3aa	d_gene	j_gene	v_gene	abundance
TGTGCCAGCAGCTTGGGGCAGGTTTATAATTCACCCCTCCACTTT	CASSLGQVYNSPLHF	-	TRBJ1-6	TRBV5-6	-
TGTGCCATCAGTGCGGGACTAGCGGTCTACGAGCAGTACTTC	CAISAGLAVYEQYF	TRBD2	TRBJ2-7	TRBV10-3	-
TGTGCCAGCAAAGACACCTACACTGAAGCTTTCTTT	CASKDTYTEAFF	-	TRBJ1-1	TRBV19	-
TGTGCCAGCAGCTTTAGTCCCTCTGGGGCCAACGTCCTGACTTTC	CASSFSPSGANVLTF	-	TRBJ2-6	TRBV7-9	-
TGTGCCAGCAGCGGACAGAACTATGGCTACACCTTC	CASSGQNYGYTF	-	TRBJ1-2	TRBV6-6	-
TGTGCCAGCCAGCCGGGGGGCCAAGGCAATCAGCCCCAGCATTTT	CASQPGGQGNQPQHF	-	TRBJ1-5	TRBV28	-
TGCGCCAGCAGCCAAGATGTAGATAGCACGAAAAATGAGCAGTTCTTC	CASSQDVDSTKNEQFF	-	TRBJ2-1	TRBV4-1	-
TGTGCCAGCTCACAAGTTCAGGGAAACGAGCAGTACTTC	CASSQVQGNEQYF	-	TRBJ2-7	TRBV18	-
TGTGCCAGCAGCTTAGTGGGAAGAGGGACAGGGATCACCGGGGAGCTGTTTTTT	CASSLVGRGTGITGELFF	TRBD1	TRBJ2-2	TRBV7-9	-
TGTGCCAGCAGTGACCCAGGTGATAGAGGGGGTCCTCGGCAGTACTTC	CASSDPGDRGGPRQYF	-	TRBJ2-7	TRBV25-1	-
TGTGCCAGCACTGTTACAGGGGCCACTACCTACGAGCAGTACTTC	CASTVTGATTYEQYF	TRBD1	TRBJ2-7	TRBV2	-
TGTGCCTGGAGCCAACGGACAGGGGGCTCCTACGAGCAGTACTTC	CAWSQRTGGSYEQYF	TRBD1	TRBJ2-7	TRBV30	-
TGTGCCAGCAGCCCACCCGACAGGGGGAGGACTGAAGCTTTCTTT	CASSPPDRGRTEAFF	TRBD1	TRBJ1-1	TRBV28	-
TGTGCCAGCAGCCCCGAGTTTCCTCCCAATTCAGGCCTCCACTTT	CASSPEFPPNSGLHF	-	TRBJ1-6	TRBV6-5	-
TGCGCCAGCAGCAGCGGGACTGCCAATAACTATGGCTACACCTTC	CASSSGTANNYGYTF	-	TRBJ1-2	TRBV5-1	-
TGTGCCAGTAGTATAAGGCTCGGCGGGCTGGGTGAGCAGTTCTTC	CASSIRLGGLGEQFF	-	TRBJ2-1	TRBV19	-
TGTGCCAGCAGTAACAGGGGTCCCTATGGCTACACCTTC	CASSNRGPYGYTF	TRBD1	TRBJ1-2	TRBV6-5	-
TGTGCCAGCAGCACCTGGGACAGCTCTGGAAACACCATATATTTT	CASSTWDSSGNTIYF	TRBD1	TRBJ1-3	TRBV7-2	few
TGTGCCAGTAGCAGCCCACCGACAGGAGCTGGGGGCAATCAGCCCCAGCATTTT	CASSSPPTGAGGNQPQHF	-	TRBJ1-5	TRBV19	-
TGTGCCAGCAGCAAAGGCGGGGTCAGGTTTGATCAGCCCCAGCATTTT	CASSKGGVRFDQPQHF	-	TRBJ1-5	TRBV21-1	-
TGTGCCAGCAGCCGACCGGGACAGGGAAGGAGTGAAGCTTTCTTT	CASSRPGQGRSEAFF	TRBD1	TRBJ1-1	TRBV7-8	-
TGTGCCAGCAGTCAAACAGTGATCTCTGGAAACACCATATATTTT	CASSQTVISGNTIYF	-	TRBJ1-3	TRBV25-1	-
TGTGCCAGCAGTCTCCCAGGGAGCCCCGGGGGTTTT	CASSLPGSPGGF	-	TRBJ1-5	TRBV28	-
TGTGCCAGCAGCTTAGCCCGTCGGACAGGGAGCAACTATGGCTACACCTTC	CASSLARRTGSNYGYTF	TRBD1	TRBJ1-2	TRBV7-8	once
TGTGCCAGCAGCCCCTTCTCCTACAATGAGCAGTTCTTC	CASSPFSYNEQFF	-	TRBJ2-1	TRBV7-2	-
TGTGCCTGGAGTGTCAGAAGACTCAGCAACTCTGGAAACACCATATATTTT	CAWSVRRLSNSGNTIYF	-	TRBJ1-3	TRBV30	-
TGTGCCAGCAGCGTAGATCCGGGGCAGGGGTTCTACGAGCAGTACTTC	CASSVDPGQGFYEQYF	-	TRBJ2-7	TRBV9	-
TGCGCCAGCAGCTTGGGTCCGGGAGAGAACTATGGCTACACCTTC	CASSLGPGENYGYTF	-	TRBJ1-2	TRBV5-1	once
TGTGCCAGCTCACCACCGGCGGGGGGGCCGAATGAGCAGTTCTTC	CASSPPAGGPNEQFF	TRBD2	TRBJ2-1	TRBV18	-
TGTGCCAGCAGCCAAGACCGGGACAGGGTGTGGGAGACCCAGTACTTC	CASSQDRDRVWETQYF	TRBD1	TRBJ2-5	TRBV5-4	once
TGTGCCAGCAGTGACACCGACTGGACTAGCGGGAGTCCAGATACGCAGTATTTT	CASSDTDWTSGSPDTQYF	TRBD2	TRBJ2-3	TRBV25-1	-
TGTGCCAGCAGCGTTAGGACTAGCGGGGGTCGCACCGGGGAGCTGTTTTTT	CASSVRTSGGRTGELFF	TRBD2	TRBJ2-2	TRBV2	-
TGTGCCAGCAGCACAGGGGTCGAAAAGAAGGTCGAGCAGTACTTC	CASSTGVEKKVEQYF	TRBD1	TRBJ2-7	TRBV11-2	once
TGTGCCAGCAGCCCTGGACAGGGGGGGGAACTAACACCCCTCCACTTT	CASSPGQGGELTPLHF	TRBD1	TRBJ1-6	TRBV7-9	few
TGTGCCAGCAGTCCACGCCGGGACACCGATGCTTTCTTT	CASSPRRDTDAFF	-	TRBJ1-1	TRBV11-2	-
TGTGCCAGCAGCTTATCCGCGACAGGGGTAAGGCACGAGCAGTACTTC	CASSLSATGVRHEQYF	TRBD1	TRBJ2-7	TRBV7-3	-
TGTGCCACCAGCCCGGACTCATTCTACGAGCAGTACTTC	CATSPDSFYEQYF	-	TRBJ2-7	TRBV15	-
TGTGCCAGCTCCTTCATCATTGGACAGGGGCGGGAGACCCAGTACTTC	CASSFIIGQGRETQYF	TRBD1	TRBJ2-5	TRBV28	-
TGTGCCAGCAGTTCCCCGGGACTAGCGGGTAACATTCAGTACTTC	CASSSPGLAGNIQYF	TRBD2	TRBJ2-4	TRBV6-1	-
TGTGCCAATGGCGGGACAGGGGGTTTTACTGAAGCTTTCTTT	CANGGTGGFTEAFF	TRBD1	TRBJ1-1	TRBV2	-
TGCGCCAGCAGCCAAATGGGACTAGCGGGGGGGCCGGATACGCAGTATTTT	CASSQMGLAGGPDTQYF	TRBD2	TRBJ2-3	TRBV4-1	-
TGTGCCAGCAGTCCCGGGACAGGGCTAAATTCACCCCTCCACTTT	CASSPGTGLNSPLHF	TRBD1	TRBJ1-6	TRBV7-2	-
TGTGCCAGCCGAACCCTTCTGGTTACTAGCGGAACTCCCAAGGGGCCACATGAGCAGTTCTTC	CASRTLLVTSGTPKGPHEQFF	TRBD2	TRBJ2-1	TRBV27	-